The 20 T cell receptor beta chains listed next were all sequenced from one sample in a study of cytomegalovirus exposure and HLA in healthy donors. Amplification used 60 Vbeta primers and 13 Jbeta primers. Clones were read by immunoSEQ multiplex PCR, and TCRdb kept only the in-frame ones, dropping some. The data show roughly 97,000 clones, roughly 80% seen once. Sequenced material: PBMCs. Every receptor here comes from a woman in her 40s in good health and CMV-seronegative.

The V call is TRBV5-6, the J call TRBJ2-3; 7 bases line up with TRBD2. The germline V gene encodes CDR1 SGHDT and CDR2 YYEEEE. This CDR3 contains 14 residues. V was clipped by 4 bases and J by 6 bases; unmatched bases: 8. The CDR3, as DNA: TGTGCCAGCAGCCCCGGGAGGCCTCGTGATACGCAGTATTTT. It translates to CASSPGRPRDTQYF.

The CDR3 protein is CASSPGAQNTIYF. The DNA for the CDR3 is TGTGCCAGCAGCCCAGGGGCGCAGAACACCATATATTTT. J is TRBJ1-3 and V is TRBV7-2; TRBD1 might be the D (6 bases). This CDR3 contains 13 residues. The germline V and J ends were trimmed by 5 bases and 7 bases, with 12 bases remaining between them. CDR1 and CDR2 from the germline V gene are SGHTA and FQGNSA.

The V and J genes are TRBV2 and TRBJ1-1; D is uncertain. Germline V gives CDR1 SNHLY, CDR2 FYNNEI. V shed 0 bases and J shed 9 bases, with 17 bases lying between them. The CDR3 is made up of 15 amino acids. The DNA for the CDR3 is TGTGCCAGCAGTGAAGCGCTTCGACCTACCGGGAAAGCTTTCTTT. As protein: CASSEALRPTGKAFF.

The chain is built from TRBV11-2 and TRBJ2-1; D may be TRBD2 (5 bases). Looked up from germline, CDR1 is SGHAT and CDR2 is FQNNGV. Trimming shortened V by 1 base and J by 15 bases, and 19 bases separated the two germline ends. CDR3 length: 14 residues. The CDR3 region is CASSLVRDEGYRFF. The CDR3 DNA follows: TGTGCCAGCAGCTTAGTCCGGGATGAGGGATATCGGTTCTTC.

The rearrangement joins TRBV4-3 to TRBJ1-2; 10 bases map to TRBD1. With 5 bases clipped from V and 7 bases from J, the junction kept 10 bases outside the gene matches. Germline V gives CDR1 LGHNA, CDR2 YSLEER. The CDR3 loop spans 15 amino acids. The CDR3 nucleotides read TGCGCCAGCAGCGCTTCGTTATGGACAGGGGGTGGCTACACCTTC. Translation gives CASSASLWTGGGYTF.

This sequence joins TRBV19 and TRBJ1-2; no definite D call. There are 14 residues in the CDR3. Germline CDR1 and CDR2: LNHDA and SQIVND (reference sequence). Between the trimmed V and J ends, which lost 7 bases and 4 bases, there was a span of 16 bases. CDR3 residues: CASTLNRGFYGYTF. The CDR3 region has the DNA TGTGCCAGTACCCTCAATCGAGGGTTCTATGGCTACACCTTC.

The chain employs TRBV9 and TRBJ2-1; 12 bases agree with TRBD2. In germline, CDR1 is SGDLS, CDR2 YYNGEE. With V trimmed by 0 bases and J by 9 bases, 7 bases remained unmatched. This CDR3 is built from 16 residues. Here the CDR3 DNA reads TGTGCCAGCAGCGTAGGACTAGCGGGAGCTGAAGGTGAGCAGTTCTTC. It yields the protein CASSVGLAGAEGEQFF.

The chain is built from TRBV7-9 and TRBJ1-2, with 8 bases lining up with TRBD1. The CDR3 is 18 amino acids. Germline V gene data show CDR1 as SEHNR and CDR2 as FQNEAQ (reference sequence). V lost 1 base, J lost 2 bases, and 12 bases stayed unmatched. CDR3 bases: TGTGCCAGCAGCTTAGGGTCTGGGACAGGCCCTACCAACTATGGCTACACCTTC. This sequence encodes CASSLGSGTGPTNYGYTF. The variable domain in full, with the rest retrieved from reference TRBV7-9 and TRBJ1-2, is DTGVSQNPRHKITKRGQNVTFRCDPISEHNRLYWYRQTLGQGPEFLTYFQNEAQLEKSRLLSDRFSAERPKGSFSTLEIQRTEQGDSAMYLCASSLGSGTGPTNYGYTFGSGTRLTVV.

J is TRBJ2-5 and V is TRBV14; maybe TRBD1 (6 bases). The tail of the sequence fits TRBJ2-7 better, so the J call may be wrong. This CDR3 spans 12 amino acids. Germline V gives CDR1 SGHDN, CDR2 FVKESK. DNA of the CDR3: TGTGCCAGCAGCCAAGGGACAGACGAGCAGTACTTC. It specifies CASSQGTDEQYF.

The gene calls are TRBV28 and TRBJ1-1; D is possibly TRBD1 (5 bases). Germline loops: CDR1 MDHEN, CDR2 SYDVKM. The CDR3 is 14 amino acids. Trimming removed 5 bases at V and 5 bases at J, with 15 bases between. CDR3 amino acids: CASSHRGGRTEAFF. The DNA for the CDR3 is TGTGCCAGCAGTCACCGGGGGGGGAGGACTGAAGCTTTCTTT. Based on the CDR3 plus reference TRBV28 and TRBJ1-1, the full variable domain is DVKVTQSSRYLVKRTGEKVFLECVQDMDHENMFWYRQDPGLGLRLIYFSYDVKMKEKGDIPEGYSVSREKKERFSLILESASTNQTSMYLCASSHRGGRTEAFFGQGTRLTVV.

This clone has just a few counts. The genes are TRBV5-4 and TRBJ2-1; TRBD2 agrees at 10 bases. V lost 1 base to trimming and J lost 2 bases; unmatched junction nucleotides: 0. In germline, CDR1 is SGHNT, CDR2 YYREEE (reference sequence). The CDR3 extends over 15 amino acids. DNA of the CDR3: TGTGCCAGCAGCTTGAGCGGGAGGGCCTACAATGAGCAGTTCTTC. Protein sequence: CASSLSGRAYNEQFF. Supplemented by reference TRBV5-4 and TRBJ2-1, the full variable domain reads ETGVTQSPTHLIKTRGQQVTLRCSSQSGHNTVSWYQQALGQGPQFIFQYYREEENGRGNFPPRFSGLQFPNYSSELNVNALELDDSALYLCASSLSGRAYNEQFFGPGTRLTVL.

The V call is TRBV10-3, the J call TRBJ2-7; 7 nucleotides line up with TRBD1. Unmatched junction bases numbered 2, after V lost 4 bases and J lost 2 bases. Germline V gene data show CDR1 as ENHRY and CDR2 as SYGVKD. This CDR3 comprises 13 residues. CDR3 in amino acids: CAISGQGAYEQYF. CDR3 coding DNA: TGTGCCATCAGTGGGCAGGGGGCCTACGAGCAGTACTTC.

The V call is TRBV2, the J call TRBJ2-1; no clear D gene. Germline CDR1 reads SNHLY; CDR2 reads FYNNEI. The CDR3 extends over 15 amino acids. Trimming took 7 bases from V and 3 from J, leaving 16 bases between them. The CDR3 DNA is TGTGCCAGCATGAGTTCCCGTCGCGACTACAATGAGCAGTTCTTC. It is translated as CASMSSRRDYNEQFF.

The chain combines TRBV11-2 with TRBJ2-7; D gene unclear. The CDR3 extends over 12 amino acids. The ends were cut back, 4 bases at V and 3 bases at J, with 7 bases in the middle. Germline CDR1 reads SGHAT; CDR2 reads FQNNGV. CDR3 loop: CASSSLNYEQYF. CDR3 bases: TGTGCCAGCAGCTCCCTTAACTACGAGCAGTACTTC.

This chain joins TRBV12-5 and TRBJ2-7; 10 bases are a match to TRBD1. CDR1 is LGHNT, CDR2 FRNRAP, per germline. This CDR3 contains 14 residues. The V and J ends lost 4 bases and 5 bases, in that order; junction bases with no gene match: 5. CDR3 coding DNA: TGTGCTAGTGGTTCCGGACAGGGGGGAAACGAGCAGTACTTC. Protein: CASGSGQGGNEQYF. The variable domain in full, completed from reference TRBV12-5 and TRBJ2-7, reads DARVTQTPRHKVTEMGQEVTMRCQPILGHNTVFWYRQTMMQGLELLAYFRNRAPLDDSGMPKDRFSAEMPDATLATLKIQPSEPRDSAVYFCASGSGQGGNEQYFGPGTRLTVT.

The chain links TRBV5-1 to TRBJ2-7; D might be TRBD2 (6 bases). Trimming removed 3 bases from V and 7 bases from J, with 26 bases in between. Per the germline V gene, CDR1 is SGHRS and CDR2 is YFSETQ. This CDR3 is built from 17 residues. The CDR3 region is CASSYLGGGMSLYEQYF. In DNA form, the CDR3 reads TGCGCCAGCAGCTACCTCGGTGGCGGGATGAGCTTATATGAGCAGTACTTC. Variable domain in full (rest from reference TRBV5-1 and TRBJ2-7): KAGVTQTPRYLIKTRGQQVTLSCSPISGHRSVSWYQQTPGQGLQFLFEYFSETQRNKGNFPGRFSGRQFSNSRSEMNVSTLELGDSALYLCASSYLGGGMSLYEQYFGPGTRLTVT.

The rearrangement links TRBV28 to TRBJ2-5; TRBD2 agrees at 7 bases. V was clipped by 5 bases and J by 2 bases; unmatched bases: 5. This CDR3 contains 14 residues. The germline V gene has CDR1 MDHEN and CDR2 SYDVKM. CDR3 sequence reads: CASSGMGLQETQYF. The CDR3 nucleotides are TGTGCCAGCAGTGGGATGGGACTACAAGAGACCCAGTACTTC. The entire variable domain, with the rest obtained from reference TRBV28 and TRBJ2-5, is as follows: DVKVTQSSRYLVKRTGEKVFLECVQDMDHENMFWYRQDPGLGLRLIYFSYDVKMKEKGDIPEGYSVSREKKERFSLILESASTNQTSMYLCASSGMGLQETQYFGPGTRLLVL.

This clone came up once. The chain uses TRBV4-1 and TRBJ1-1; 8 positions agree with TRBD1. Germline-derived CDR1 and CDR2 are MGHRA and YSYEKL. Germline trimming cut 2 bases from V and 6 bases from J; bases unmatched to any gene: 8. This CDR3 has 15 residues. CDR3: CASSQMDREVPEAFF. In DNA form, the CDR3 reads TGCGCCAGCAGCCAAATGGACAGGGAGGTCCCTGAAGCTTTCTTT.

The rearrangement joins TRBV5-4 to TRBJ2-3, with 9 bases that match TRBD2. Trimming at V came to 0 bases and at J to 2 bases, leaving 10 bases not matched to a gene. The germline gives CDR1 SGHNT, CDR2 YYREEE (reference sequence). The length of the CDR3 is 18 residues. The CDR3 DNA is TGTGCCAGCAGCTTGGGCCTAGCGGGAAAACGGGACACAGATACGCAGTATTTT. This translates into CASSLGLAGKRDTDTQYF.

V is TRBV14 and J is TRBJ2-1, with 9 bases fitting TRBD2. The CDR3 is 17 residues long. CDR1 and CDR2 from the germline V gene are SGHDN and FVKESK. Unmatched junction bases numbered 7, after V lost 0 bases and J lost 4 bases. In DNA form, the CDR3 reads TGTGCCAGCAGCCAAGAAATCCTAGCGGGGCAATACAATGAGCAGTTCTTC. Its protein product is CASSQEILAGQYNEQFF.